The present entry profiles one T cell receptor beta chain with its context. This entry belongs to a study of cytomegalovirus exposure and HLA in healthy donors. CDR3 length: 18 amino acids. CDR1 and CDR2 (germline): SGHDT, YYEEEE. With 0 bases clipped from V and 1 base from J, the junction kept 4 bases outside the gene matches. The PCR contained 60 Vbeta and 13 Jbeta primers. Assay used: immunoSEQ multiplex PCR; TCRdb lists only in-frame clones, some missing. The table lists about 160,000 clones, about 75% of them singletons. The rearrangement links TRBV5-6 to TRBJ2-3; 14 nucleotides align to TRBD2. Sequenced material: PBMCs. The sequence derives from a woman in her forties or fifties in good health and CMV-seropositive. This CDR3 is CASSLGLAGGSGTDTQYF. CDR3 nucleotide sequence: TGTGCCAGCAGCTTGGGACTAGCGGGGGGGTCCGGCACAGATACGCAGTATTTT.